The sample holds a few counts of the clone carrying this TCR beta chain. Its antigen remains unknown. Germline-derived CDR1 and CDR2 are DFQATT and SNEGSKA (reference sequence). The germline V and J ends were trimmed by 4 bases and 5 bases, with 16 bases remaining between them. The CDR3 is 14 residues long. Using its own MiXCR run on the RT-PCR reads, TCRdb lists one record per CDR3 protein. The sample lists over 400,000 distinct CDR3 sequences, around 13% occurring once. This record belongs to a study of response to subunit inactivated influenza vaccine. Overall study results and limits: The authors proposed limited new T cell recruitment per seasonal influenza vaccination.

The origin of this receptor is a man aged 50-60 years who received an inactivated influenza vaccine. The gene calls are TRBV20-1 and TRBJ2-3; possible D gene TRBD1, 6 bases. The sample was PBMCs from blood, taken roughly 45 days after vaccination. The DNA for the CDR3 is TGCAGTGCTACCCGTGGACAGTTCCTAGATACGCAGTATTTT. Its protein is CSATRGQFLDTQYF.